This TCR beta chain was recovered during a study of T-cell reconstitution after alpha-beta-depleted transplantation in children. This sample's TCRbeta library carried unique molecular identifier barcodes. TCRdb fed the PCR reads into MiXCR, producing one record per CDR3 protein. The sample has about 540,000 distinct CDR3 sequences, about 17% seen once; the top ten hold 3% to 3.5%. The CDR3 covers 15 residues. The germline CDR1 and CDR2 sequences are MGHRA and YSYEKL. J was trimmed by 4 bases and V by 1 base; bases with no gene match: 6. V is TRBV4-1 and J is TRBJ2-5, with 7 bases that match TRBD2. The sequencing here drew on PBMCs from the stem cell graft donor, taken from the stem cell graft. The source of this sequence is a human donor who donated a stem cell graft to a child with acute lymphoblastic leukemia. CDR3 bases: TGCGCCAGCAGCCAAGGGGGGGGTAATCTAGAGACCCAGTACTTC. It encodes CASSQGGGNLETQYF.